This entry lists 9 T cell receptor beta chains sequenced from one sample in a study of T cell repertoires in cytomegalovirus infection (dated by TCRdb to 2018 to 2020). The run used an Illumina HiSeq 1500. TCRdb reanalyzed the raw reads on its own, using fastp at Q25 for trimming and MiXCR for clone calling, and kept in-frame beta chains. Each entry is one CDR3 protein sequence, shown with its most common DNA and genes. This sample comprises a few hundred thousand distinct CDR3 sequences, approximately 26% of them detected only once. Of the sample, approximately 13% falls within the top ten clones. Sequencing was done on a sample of PBMCs. These receptors came from a human donor in good health (CMV status not recorded). Some clones in this sample may be carry-over from other donors' samples.

This clonotype has at least ten counts. The CDR3 spells CASARGGGPQHF. In nucleotides, the CDR3 is TGTGCCAGCGCAAGGGGAGGTGGACCCCAGCATTTT. The rearrangement uses TRBV7-2 and TRBJ1-5; a weak D match, TRBD1 (5 bases). The CDR3 is made up of 12 amino acids. V was shortened by 8 bases and J by 10 bases, with 15 bases between the two germline ends. Germline CDR1 and CDR2: SGHTA and FQGNSA.

This chain uses TRBV7-2 with TRBJ1-2; the D is unclear. The CDR3 runs to 14 residues. Germline CDR1 SGHTA, CDR2 FQGNSA. Trimming took 1 base from V and 4 from J, leaving 10 bases between them. As DNA, the CDR3 is TGTGCCAGCAGCTTAGAGCCAGACATCTATGGCTACACCTTC. It codes for CASSLEPDIYGYTF. The variable domain in full, completed from reference TRBV7-2 and TRBJ1-2, reads GAGVSQSPSNKVTEKGKDVELRCDPISGHTALYWYRQSLGQGLEFLIYFQGNSAPDKSGLPSDRFSAERTGGSVSTLTIQRTQQEDSAVYLCASSLEPDIYGYTFGSGTRLTVV.

This clonotype is a singleton in its sample. J is TRBJ2-3 and V is TRBV20-1; 9 bases line up with TRBD2. V trimming: 2 bases; J trimming: 5 bases; junction bases outside the gene matches: 11. This CDR3 spans 16 amino acids. Per the germline V gene, CDR1 is DFQATT and CDR2 is SNEGSKA (reference sequence). The CDR3 DNA reads as TGCAGTGCTAGAAACAAAATAGCGGGAGAATTAGATACGCAGTATTTT. Translation: CSARNKIAGELDTQYF.

The V call is TRBV6-5, the J call TRBJ2-1; the D gene is possibly TRBD2 (6 bases). Trimming took off 1 base at V and 8 bases at J, with 15 bases between the two ends. CDR3 length: 15 residues. CDR1 is MNHEY and CDR2 is SVGAGI in the germline V gene. CDR3 DNA: TGTGCCAGCAGTTACTTTTTAGGAGGGCGCCATGAGCAGTTCTTC. Amino acids: CASSYFLGGRHEQFF.

This clonotype was observed a handful of times. This chain uses TRBV18 with TRBJ1-1, with D uncertain. Germline CDR1 and CDR2: KGHSH and LQKENI. The V end lost 0 bases, the J end lost 3 bases, and 8 bases lay between the germline ends. The CDR3 covers 14 residues. The CDR3 reads CASSPPLGDTEAFF. CDR3 nucleotide sequence: TGTGCCAGCTCACCACCCCTCGGGGACACTGAAGCTTTCTTT.

This clonotype was seen a few times. The chain joins TRBV12-3 or TRBV12-4 to TRBJ1-5, with 7 bases lining up with TRBD1. The CDR3 length is 15 residues. The J segment lost 1 base and the V segment lost 7 bases, leaving 7 bases of the junction unmatched. The CDR3, as DNA: TGTGCCAGCAAAGTCCGGGACAGAAGCAATCAGCCCCAGCATTTT. It encodes CASKVRDRSNQPQHF.

This clonotype was counted a few times. The chain joins TRBV20-1 to TRBJ1-3; 8 nucleotides match TRBD1. This CDR3 region has 17 residues. Germline-derived CDR1 and CDR2 are DFQATT and SNEGSKA (reference sequence). The V gene end was trimmed by 2 bases and the J gene end by 0 bases; junction bases not matched to a gene: 9. The CDR3 here is CSARPGQEPYSGNTIYF. Written as DNA, the CDR3 is TGCAGTGCTAGACCGGGACAGGAGCCATACTCTGGAAACACCATATATTTT.

The chain couples TRBV12-3 or TRBV12-4 to TRBJ1-6, with D maybe TRBD1 (6 bases). The CDR3 runs 14 residues. V was cut by 7 bases and J by 7 bases, with 14 bases left in between. The CDR3 region is CASTLLGGNSPLHF. The CDR3 DNA follows: TGTGCCAGCACCCTTTTAGGGGGGAATTCACCCCTCCACTTT.

This chain uses TRBV28 with TRBJ2-2; 10 positions match TRBD2. Losses at the gene ends were 2 bases for V and 5 bases for J; bases not matched to a gene: 5. Germline V CDR1 and CDR2: MDHEN, SYDVKM. The CDR3 spans 16 residues. The CDR3 loop reads CASSLSASGRTGELFF. The CDR3 DNA is TGTGCCAGCAGTTTAAGTGCTAGCGGGAGAACCGGGGAGCTGTTTTTT.